This T cell receptor beta chain was observed in a study of T cells after yellow fever vaccination. In the study overall: SMART-Seq v4 Ultra Low Input handled preparation of low-cell-number fractions. General study findings and limits: A secondary response was less intense yet reached its peak sooner, at day 5 versus 15.

Template switching by 5'RACE produced TCR cDNA, adding a universal primer site and UMIs. TCRdb ran MiXCR on the 5' RACE reads and lists one entry per CDR3 protein. The sample has roughly 340,000 distinct CDR3 sequences; 8.7% are singletons. V shed 1 base and J shed 3 bases, with 10 bases lying between them. The germline gives CDR1 SGHNT, CDR2 YYREEE (reference sequence). The CDR3 sequence is 14 residues long. This clonotype was detected a few times. The target antigen is unknown. This TCR came from a man in his late teens or twenties who received the YFV17D yellow fever vaccine. The input for sequencing was PBMCs, taken on the day of the first yellow fever vaccination. This chain uses TRBV5-4 with TRBJ1-2, with unresolved D. The chain's CDR3 is CASSLKIGDYGYTF. The CDR3 region has the DNA TGTGCCAGCAGCTTGAAAATAGGCGACTATGGCTACACCTTC.